This T cell receptor beta chain is from a study of patients and donors after allogeneic stem cell transplantation. Each CDR3 protein gets one entry after TCRdb re-called the RT-PCR reads with MiXCR. The sample has some 92,000 distinct CDR3 sequences, 48% seen once. In this sample, this clonotype turned up once. The CDR3 contains 16 residues. V shed 2 bases, J shed 4 bases, and the junction held 6 bases outside the gene matches. This TCR derives from a human donor who was either an allogeneic HSCT recipient or a stem cell or donor lymphocyte infusion donor (not recorded which). It is not recorded whose cells these are; they may come from a transplant donor. The chain uses TRBV12-3 or TRBV12-4 and TRBJ1-4, with 8 bases matching TRBD1. The sample was blood, either unsorted or a sorted T cell fraction (not recorded which). CDR3 bases: TGTGCCAGCAGTTTATCCTCCGGACAGGGTAATGAAAAACTGTTTTTT. Amino acids: CASSLSSGQGNEKLFF.